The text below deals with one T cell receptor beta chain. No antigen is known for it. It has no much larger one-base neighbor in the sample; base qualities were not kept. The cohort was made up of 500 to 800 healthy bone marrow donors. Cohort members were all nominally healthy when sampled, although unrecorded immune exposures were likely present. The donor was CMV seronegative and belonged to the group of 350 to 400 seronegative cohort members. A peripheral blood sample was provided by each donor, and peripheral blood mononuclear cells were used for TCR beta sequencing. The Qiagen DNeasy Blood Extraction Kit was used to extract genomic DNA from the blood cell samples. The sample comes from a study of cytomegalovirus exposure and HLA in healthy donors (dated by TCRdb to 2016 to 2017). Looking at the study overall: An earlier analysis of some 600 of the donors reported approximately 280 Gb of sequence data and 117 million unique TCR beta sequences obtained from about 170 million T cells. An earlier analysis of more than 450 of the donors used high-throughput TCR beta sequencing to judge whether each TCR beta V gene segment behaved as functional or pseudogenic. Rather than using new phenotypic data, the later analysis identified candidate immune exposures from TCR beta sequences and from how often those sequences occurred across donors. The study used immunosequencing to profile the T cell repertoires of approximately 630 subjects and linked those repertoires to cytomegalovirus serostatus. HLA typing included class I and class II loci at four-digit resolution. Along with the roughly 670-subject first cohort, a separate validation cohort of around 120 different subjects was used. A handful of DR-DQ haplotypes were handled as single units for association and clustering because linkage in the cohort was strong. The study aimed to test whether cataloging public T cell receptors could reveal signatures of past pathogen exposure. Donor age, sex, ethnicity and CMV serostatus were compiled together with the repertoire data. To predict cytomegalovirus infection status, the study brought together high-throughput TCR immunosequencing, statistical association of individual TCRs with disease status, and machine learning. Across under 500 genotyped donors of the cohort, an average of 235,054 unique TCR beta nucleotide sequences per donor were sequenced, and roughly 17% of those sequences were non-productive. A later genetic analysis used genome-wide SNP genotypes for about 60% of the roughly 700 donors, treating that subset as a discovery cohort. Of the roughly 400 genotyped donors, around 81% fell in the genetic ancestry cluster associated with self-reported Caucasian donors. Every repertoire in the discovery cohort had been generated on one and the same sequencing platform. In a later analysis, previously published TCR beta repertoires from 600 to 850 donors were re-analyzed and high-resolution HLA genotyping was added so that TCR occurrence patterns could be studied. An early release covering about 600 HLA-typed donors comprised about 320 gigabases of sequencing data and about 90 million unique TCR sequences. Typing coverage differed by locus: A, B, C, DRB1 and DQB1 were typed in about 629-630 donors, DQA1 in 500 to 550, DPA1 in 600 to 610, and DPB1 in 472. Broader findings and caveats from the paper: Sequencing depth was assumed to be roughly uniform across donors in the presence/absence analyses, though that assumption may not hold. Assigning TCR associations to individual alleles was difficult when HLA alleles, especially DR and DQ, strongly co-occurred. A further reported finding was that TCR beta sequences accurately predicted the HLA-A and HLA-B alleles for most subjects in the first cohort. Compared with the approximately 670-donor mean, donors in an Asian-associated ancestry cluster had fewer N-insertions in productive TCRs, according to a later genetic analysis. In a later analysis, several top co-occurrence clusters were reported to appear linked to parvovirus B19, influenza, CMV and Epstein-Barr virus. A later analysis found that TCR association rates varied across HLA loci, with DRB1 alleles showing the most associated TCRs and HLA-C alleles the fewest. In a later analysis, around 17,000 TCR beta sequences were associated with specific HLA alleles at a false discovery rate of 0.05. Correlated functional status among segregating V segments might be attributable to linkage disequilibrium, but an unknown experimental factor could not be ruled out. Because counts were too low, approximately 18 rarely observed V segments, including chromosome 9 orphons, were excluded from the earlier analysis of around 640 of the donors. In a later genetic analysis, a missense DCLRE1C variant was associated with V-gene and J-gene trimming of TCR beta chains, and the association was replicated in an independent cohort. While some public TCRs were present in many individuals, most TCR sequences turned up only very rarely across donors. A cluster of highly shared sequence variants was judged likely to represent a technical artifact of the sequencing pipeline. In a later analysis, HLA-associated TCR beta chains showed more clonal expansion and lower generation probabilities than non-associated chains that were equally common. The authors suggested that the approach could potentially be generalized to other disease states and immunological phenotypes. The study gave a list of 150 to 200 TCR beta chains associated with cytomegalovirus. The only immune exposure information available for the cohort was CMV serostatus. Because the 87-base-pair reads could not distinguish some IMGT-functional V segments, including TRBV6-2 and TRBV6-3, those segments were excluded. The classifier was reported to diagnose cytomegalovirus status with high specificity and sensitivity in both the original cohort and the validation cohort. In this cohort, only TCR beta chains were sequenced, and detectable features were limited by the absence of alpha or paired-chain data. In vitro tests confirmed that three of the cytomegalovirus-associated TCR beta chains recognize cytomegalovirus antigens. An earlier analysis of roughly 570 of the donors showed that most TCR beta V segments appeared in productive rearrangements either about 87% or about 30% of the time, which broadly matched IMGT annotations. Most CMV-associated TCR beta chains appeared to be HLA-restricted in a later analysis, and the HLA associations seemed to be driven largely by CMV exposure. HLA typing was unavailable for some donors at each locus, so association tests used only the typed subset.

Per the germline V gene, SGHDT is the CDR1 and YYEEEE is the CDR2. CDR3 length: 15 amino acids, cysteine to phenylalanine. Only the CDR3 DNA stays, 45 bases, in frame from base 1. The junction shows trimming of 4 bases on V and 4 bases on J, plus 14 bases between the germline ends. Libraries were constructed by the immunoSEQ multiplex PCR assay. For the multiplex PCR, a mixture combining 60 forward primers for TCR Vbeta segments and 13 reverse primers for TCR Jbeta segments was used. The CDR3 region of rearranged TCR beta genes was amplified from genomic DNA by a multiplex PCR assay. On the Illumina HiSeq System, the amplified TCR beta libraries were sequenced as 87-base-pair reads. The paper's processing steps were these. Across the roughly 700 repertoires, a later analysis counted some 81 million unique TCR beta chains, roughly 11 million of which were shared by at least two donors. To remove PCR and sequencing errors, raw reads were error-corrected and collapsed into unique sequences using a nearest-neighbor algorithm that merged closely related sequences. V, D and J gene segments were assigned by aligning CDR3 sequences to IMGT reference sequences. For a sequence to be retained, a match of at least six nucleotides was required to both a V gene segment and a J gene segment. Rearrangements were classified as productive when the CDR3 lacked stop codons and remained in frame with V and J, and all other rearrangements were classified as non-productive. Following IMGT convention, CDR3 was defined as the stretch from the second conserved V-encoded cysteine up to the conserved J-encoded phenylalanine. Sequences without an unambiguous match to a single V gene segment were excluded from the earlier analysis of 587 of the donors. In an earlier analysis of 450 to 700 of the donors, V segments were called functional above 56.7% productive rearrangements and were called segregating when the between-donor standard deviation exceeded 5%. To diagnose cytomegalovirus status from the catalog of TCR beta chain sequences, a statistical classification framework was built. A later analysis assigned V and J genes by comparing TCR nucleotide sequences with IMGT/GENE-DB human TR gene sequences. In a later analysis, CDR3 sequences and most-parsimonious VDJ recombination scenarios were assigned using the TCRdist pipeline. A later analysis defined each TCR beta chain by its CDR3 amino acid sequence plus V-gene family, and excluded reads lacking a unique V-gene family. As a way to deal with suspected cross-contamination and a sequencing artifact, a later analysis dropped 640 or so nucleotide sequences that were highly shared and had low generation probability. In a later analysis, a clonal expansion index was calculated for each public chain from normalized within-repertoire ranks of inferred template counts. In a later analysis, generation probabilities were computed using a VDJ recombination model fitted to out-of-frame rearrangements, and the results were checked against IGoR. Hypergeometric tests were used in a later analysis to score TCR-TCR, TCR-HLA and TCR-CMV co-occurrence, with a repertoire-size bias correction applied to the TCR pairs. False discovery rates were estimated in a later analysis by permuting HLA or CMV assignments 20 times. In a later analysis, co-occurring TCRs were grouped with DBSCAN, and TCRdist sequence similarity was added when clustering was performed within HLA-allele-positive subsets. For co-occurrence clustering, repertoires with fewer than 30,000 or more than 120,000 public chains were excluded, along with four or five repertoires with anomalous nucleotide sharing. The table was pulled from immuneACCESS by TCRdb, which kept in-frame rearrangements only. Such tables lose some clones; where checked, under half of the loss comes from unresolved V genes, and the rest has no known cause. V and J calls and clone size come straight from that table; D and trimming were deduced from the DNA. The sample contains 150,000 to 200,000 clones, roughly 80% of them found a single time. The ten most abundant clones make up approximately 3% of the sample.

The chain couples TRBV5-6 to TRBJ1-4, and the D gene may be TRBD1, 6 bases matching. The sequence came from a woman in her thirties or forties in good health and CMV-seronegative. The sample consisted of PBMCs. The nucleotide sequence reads TGTGCCAGCAGCGCCGCGACAGGAGATAATGAAAAACTGTTTTTT. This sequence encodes CASSAATGDNEKLFF.